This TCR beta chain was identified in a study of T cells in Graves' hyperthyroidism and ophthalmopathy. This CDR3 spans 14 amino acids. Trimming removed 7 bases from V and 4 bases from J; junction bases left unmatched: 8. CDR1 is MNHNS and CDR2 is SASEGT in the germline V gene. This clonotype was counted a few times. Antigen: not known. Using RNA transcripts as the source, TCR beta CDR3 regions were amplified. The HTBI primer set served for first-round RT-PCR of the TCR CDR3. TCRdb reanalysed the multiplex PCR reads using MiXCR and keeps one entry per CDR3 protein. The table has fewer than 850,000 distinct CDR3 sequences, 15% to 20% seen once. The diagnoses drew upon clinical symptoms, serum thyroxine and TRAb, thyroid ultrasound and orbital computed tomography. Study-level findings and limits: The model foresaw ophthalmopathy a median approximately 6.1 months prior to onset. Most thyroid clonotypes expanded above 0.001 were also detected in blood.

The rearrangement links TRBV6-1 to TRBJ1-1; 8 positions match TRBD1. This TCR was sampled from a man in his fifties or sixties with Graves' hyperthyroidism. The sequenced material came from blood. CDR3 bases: TGTGCCAGCACTGCACAGGGGGTGGGCACTGAAGCTTTCTTT. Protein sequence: CASTAQGVGTEAFF.